The 17 T cell receptor beta chains in this list originate from one sample, sequenced in a study of spatial heterogeneity in lung cancer. TCRdb re-called the 5' RACE reads with MiXCR, one entry per CDR3 protein. Of some 14,000 distinct CDR3 sequences listed, around 3.2% were seen once; the top ten hold roughly a sixth. As to time point: sample taken at primary tumor resection. Study results and caveats: Tumor mutation count correlated with how many alpha and beta TCRs expanded intratumorally.

These receptors lack a known antigen. Sequenced material: lung tumor tissue, taken at surgery. These receptors were taken from a male donor with early-stage non-small cell lung cancer.

This clonotype counts as medium-sized (0.01 to 0.1%). The chain joins TRBV27 to TRBJ2-1; D is unclear. V shed 6 bases and J shed 4 bases, with 10 bases lying between them. The germline gives CDR1 MNHEY, CDR2 SMNVEV (reference sequence). The CDR3 totals 13 residues. CDR3 sequence reads: CASSSPTYNEQFF. The DNA of the CDR3 is TGTGCCAGCAGCTCCCCTACTTACAATGAGCAGTTCTTC.

The sample holds many counts of this clonotype. The chain links TRBV11-2 to TRBJ2-7; D remains ambiguous. V was clipped by 6 bases and J by 1 base, with 4 bases between them. The length of the CDR3 is 11 residues. Germline assignment: CDR1 SGHAT and CDR2 FQNNGV. The CDR3 bases are TGTGCCAGCAGTTCATCCTACGAGCAGTACTTC. Its translation: CASSSSYEQYF.

This clonotype was seen at least ten times. The chain links TRBV6-5 to TRBJ2-3; D might be TRBD2 (6 bases). V gave up 5 bases and J gave up 4 bases, with 10 bases separating them. The CDR3 totals 13 residues. CDR1 is MNHEY and CDR2 is SVGAGI in the germline V gene. The CDR3 DNA is TGTGCCAGCAGTGCCCGACTAGCAGATACGCAGTATTTT. The encoded protein is CASSARLADTQYF.

By its share, this clonotype is medium-sized. The chain couples TRBV11-2 to TRBJ1-1, with TRBD1 as a possible D gene (6 bases). V dropped 7 bases and J dropped 0 bases, with 24 bases sitting between them. The CDR3 loop spans 18 amino acids. Germline V gives CDR1 SGHAT, CDR2 FQNNGV. Here the CDR3 DNA reads TGTGCCAGCACCGCTTATGTGACAGGACGAGGCATGAACACTGAAGCTTTCTTT. This translates into CASTAYVTGRGMNTEAFF.

This clonotype was counted only a few times. This chain joins TRBV29-1 and TRBJ2-3; possible D gene TRBD2, 5 bases. Germline V gene lookup returns CDR1 SQVTM and CDR2 ANQGSEA. This CDR3 region has 14 residues. Trimming took 4 bases from V and 0 from J, leaving 11 bases between them. For the CDR3, the DNA is TGCAGCGTTGGATCTCAGCGGAGCACAGATACGCAGTATTTT. Encoded protein: CSVGSQRSTDTQYF.

This clonotype appeared many times. The chain carries TRBV20-1 and TRBJ2-6, with D possibly TRBD1 on 5 matching bases. The V end was cut by 2 bases, the J end by 0 bases, with 5 bases between. CDR1 and CDR2 from the germline V gene are DFQATT and SNEGSKA (reference sequence). CDR3 length: 14 residues. CDR3 sequence reads: CSARQGSGANVLTF. CDR3 sequence (DNA): TGCAGTGCTAGACAGGGCTCTGGGGCCAACGTCCTGACTTTC.

This clonotype came up many times. The CDR3 DNA reads as TGTGCCAGCAGTTACTCTCACAGGGGGCGGTTCTATGGCTACACCTTC. Protein sequence: CASSYSHRGRFYGYTF. V gene TRBV6-5 combines with J gene TRBJ1-2, with 9 positions matching TRBD1. The V and J ends lost 0 bases and 4 bases, in that order; junction bases with no gene match: 6. The CDR3 loop spans 16 amino acids. CDR1 MNHEY and CDR2 SVGAGI come from the germline V gene.

This clonotype is judged medium-sized. J is TRBJ2-1 and V is TRBV11-2; possibly TRBD2 for D (6 bases). The CDR3 runs to 17 residues. Germline CDR1 is SGHAT and CDR2 is FQNNGV. Trimming cost V 1 base and J 5 bases, with 18 bases left between them. CDR3 coding DNA: TGTGCCAGCAGCTTAGCGGGTTCCGGCCGGAGGGACAATGAGCAGTTCTTC. This encodes CASSLAGSGRRDNEQFF.

The table lists this clonotype with many counts. This sequence joins TRBV7-3 and TRBJ2-2; possibly TRBD2 for D (6 bases). CDR1 is SGHTA, CDR2 FQGTGA, per germline. V was trimmed by 5 bases and J by 7 bases, leaving 8 bases between them. The CDR3 consists of 12 residues. DNA for the CDR3: TGTGCCAGCAGCCCGGACTACGGGGAGCTGTTTTTT. This encodes CASSPDYGELFF.

This clonotype was seen more than once but under ten times. The genes are TRBV12-3 or TRBV12-4 and TRBJ2-2; 11 nucleotides line up with TRBD2. The junction had 4 bases not matched to a gene; V was cut back by 5 bases and J by 5 bases. The CDR3 contains 15 residues. The CDR3, as DNA: TGTGCCAGCAGTAAAGCTAGCGGGGGGACCGGGGAGCTGTTTTTT. Its protein is CASSKASGGTGELFF.

To note about this clonotype: A much larger clone lies a single base off, so this may be a read error. The chain employs TRBV9 and TRBJ2-3; unclear D gene. This CDR3 spans 14 amino acids. The germline V gene has CDR1 SGDLS and CDR2 YYNGEE. The germline V and J ends were trimmed by 0 bases and 0 bases, with 5 bases remaining between them. Here the CDR3 reads CASSVESSTDTQYF. CDR3 nucleotides: TGTGCCAGCAGCGTAGAATCGAGCACAGATACGCAGTATTTT.

This clonotype came up many times. The J gene is TRBJ2-5, the V gene TRBV7-9; TRBD1 aligns across 7 bases. This CDR3 comprises 17 residues. Germline-derived CDR1 and CDR2 are SEHNR and FQNEAQ (reference sequence). The trim removed 5 bases at V and 2 bases at J, leaving 14 bases unmatched. CDR3 coding DNA: TGTGCCAGCAGCATAGTGCTGACAGGGCCTTTTCAAGAGACCCAGTACTTC. Translated, it gives CASSIVLTGPFQETQYF.

This clonotype has ten or more counts. The chain has TRBV12-3 or TRBV12-4 and TRBJ1-3, with D tentatively TRBD1 (5 bases). Trimming took 6 bases from V and 1 from J, leaving 10 bases between them. The CDR3 sequence is 14 residues long. CDR3 amino acids: CASSYQGSGNTIYF. The CDR3 nucleotides are TGTGCCAGCAGCTATCAGGGTTCTGGAAACACCATATATTTT.

Ten or more counts support this clonotype. The rearrangement links TRBV12-3 or TRBV12-4 to TRBJ2-1; D possibly uses TRBD1 or TRBD2 (6 bases each). This CDR3 comprises 12 residues. Trimming took off 6 bases at V and 10 bases at J, with 13 bases between the two ends. Written as DNA, the CDR3 is TGTGCCAGCAGACCCGGGGGCGGAGAGCAGTTCTTC. Translating it yields CASRPGGGEQFF.

This clonotype has ten or more counts. V usage is TRBV7-6 and J usage is TRBJ2-1; D gene ambiguous. Trimming left V 5 bases short and J 7 bases short, with 6 bases between. This CDR3 has 11 amino acids. CDR1 and CDR2 (germline): SGHVS, FNYEAQ. In nucleotides, the CDR3 is TGTGCCAGCAGCCAAGGGAATGAGCAGTTCTTC. Its protein product is CASSQGNEQFF.

There are many counts of this clonotype. The gene calls are TRBV28 and TRBJ2-3; D gene ambiguous. The V end lost 6 bases, the J end lost 4 bases, and 5 bases lay between the germline ends. This CDR3 spans 11 amino acids. Per germline, CDR1 MDHEN and CDR2 SYDVKM. The CDR3 region has the DNA TGTGCCAGCAGCCTCGCAGATACGCAGTATTTT. Translating it yields CASSLADTQYF.

There are many counts of this clonotype. This rearrangement joins TRBV20-1 to TRBJ2-1; 8 bases map to TRBD1. Germline-derived CDR1 and CDR2 are DFQATT and SNEGSKA (reference sequence). The CDR3 has 13 residues. The trim removed 6 bases at V and 8 bases at J, leaving 9 bases unmatched. The CDR3 DNA reads as TGCAGTGCCGATTTAGGACAGGGATATGAGCAGTTCTTC. Translating gives CSADLGQGYEQFF.